This T cell receptor (beta chain) was found in a study of T cell responses to AZD1222 COVID-19 vaccine. Whole-study context: Samples with a second dose at about 4 or about 12 weeks were pooled together.

Clones were read by immunoSEQ multiplex PCR, and TCRdb kept only the in-frame ones, dropping some. Here the sample spans approximately 130,000 clones, about 89% being singletons. Germline V gene data show CDR1 as SGDLS and CDR2 as YYNGEE. V was shortened by 4 bases and J by 4 bases, with 32 bases between the two germline ends. The CDR3 has 20 residues. A word on this clone: Its antigen is still unknown.

Notes on the study in general: Most donors were white British and more were female, and clonal diversity was possibly underestimated.

The rearrangement links TRBV9 to TRBJ2-5, with D perhaps matching TRBD1 (7 bases). The source of this sequence is an adult in good health. The source material was peripheral blood, sampled on day 0 of AZD1222 vaccination. The CDR3 spells CASSPRGRGSAGGQRETQYF. The CDR3 DNA reads TGTGCCAGCAGCCCCCGAGGTCGGGGTTCGGCAGGGGGGCAAAGAGAGACCCAGTACTTC.